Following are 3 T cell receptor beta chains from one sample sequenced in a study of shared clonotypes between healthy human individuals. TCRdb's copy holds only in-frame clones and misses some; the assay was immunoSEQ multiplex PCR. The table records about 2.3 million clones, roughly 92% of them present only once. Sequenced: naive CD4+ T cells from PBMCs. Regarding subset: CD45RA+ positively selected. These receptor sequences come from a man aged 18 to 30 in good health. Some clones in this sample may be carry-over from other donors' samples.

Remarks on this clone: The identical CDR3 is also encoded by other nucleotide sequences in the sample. The CDR3 coding sequence is TGTGCCAGCAGCTCCCCGGGGACGGGCTCCTACGAGCAGTACTTC. This sequence encodes CASSSPGTGSYEQYF. The rearrangement joins TRBV11-2 to TRBJ2-7; the D call may be TRBD1 or TRBD2 (5 bases each). Germline CDR1 is SGHAT and CDR2 is FQNNGV. V was shortened by 4 bases and J by 0 bases, with 13 bases between the two germline ends. CDR3 size: 15 residues.

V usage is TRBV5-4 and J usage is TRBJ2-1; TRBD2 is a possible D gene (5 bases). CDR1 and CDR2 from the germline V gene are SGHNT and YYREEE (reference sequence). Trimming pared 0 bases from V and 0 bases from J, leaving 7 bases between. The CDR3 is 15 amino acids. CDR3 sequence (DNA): TGTGCCAGCAGCTTGGAGAGGGACTCCTACAATGAGCAGTTCTTC. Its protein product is CASSLERDSYNEQFF.

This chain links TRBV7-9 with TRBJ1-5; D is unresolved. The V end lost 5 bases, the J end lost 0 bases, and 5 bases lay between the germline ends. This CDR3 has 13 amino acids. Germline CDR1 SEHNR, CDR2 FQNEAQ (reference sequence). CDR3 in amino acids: CASSQHSNQPQHF. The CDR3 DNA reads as TGTGCCAGCAGCCAACATAGCAATCAGCCCCAGCATTTT.